Sequencing of this T cell receptor beta chain was carried out in a study of T-cell reconstitution after alpha-beta-depleted transplantation in children. Study-level findings and limits: Diversity and T-cell counts at one year after transplant derived mostly from new T cells. From surviving recipient T cells and thymic progenitors came the high day-60 TCRbeta diversity observed in some patients. As was reported, about two months after transplant, alpha-beta T cells came from several hundred expanded graft clones.

It was with unique molecular identifiers that the TCRbeta library was prepared. TCRdb called the PCR reads again in MiXCR, with one record for every CDR3 protein. The sample includes roughly 500,000 distinct CDR3 sequences, about 10% seen only once; the top ten take 2% to 2.5%. In regard to this clonotype: Antigen: not known.

V was cut by 3 bases and J by 3 bases, with 11 bases left in between. The CDR3 length is 14 residues. Germline V gives CDR1 SGHNT, CDR2 YYREEE (reference sequence). The sequencing here drew on PBMCs, taken before TCRalphabeta/CD19-depleted stem cell transplant. The chain has TRBV5-4 and TRBJ2-3; D perhaps matches TRBD2 (5 bases). The clonotype originates from a child aged 2-15 years with inherited bone marrow failure, due to receive a stem cell transplant. The chain's CDR3 is CASSSIRGTDTQYF. The CDR3 DNA reads as TGTGCCAGCAGCTCGATACGGGGTACAGATACGCAGTATTTT.